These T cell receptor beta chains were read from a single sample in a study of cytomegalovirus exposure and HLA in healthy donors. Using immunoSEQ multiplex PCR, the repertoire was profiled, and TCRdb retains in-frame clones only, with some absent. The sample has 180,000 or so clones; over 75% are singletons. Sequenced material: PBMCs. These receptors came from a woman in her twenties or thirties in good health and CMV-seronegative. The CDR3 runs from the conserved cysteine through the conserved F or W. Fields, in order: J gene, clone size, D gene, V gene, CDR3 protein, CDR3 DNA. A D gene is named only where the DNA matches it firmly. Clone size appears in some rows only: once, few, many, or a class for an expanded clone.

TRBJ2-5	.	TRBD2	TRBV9	CASSISSGVGETQYF	TGTGCCAGCAGCATTTCTAGCGGGGTGGGAGAGACCCAGTACTTC
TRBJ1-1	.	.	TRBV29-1	CSVDTEAFF	TGCAGCGTCGACACTGAAGCTTTCTTT
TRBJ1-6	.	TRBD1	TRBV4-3	CASSHPGQGSPLHF	TGCGCCAGCAGCCACCCGGGACAGGGTTCACCCCTCCACTTT
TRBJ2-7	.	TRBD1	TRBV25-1	CASSDPGTGAYEQYF	TGTGCCAGCAGTGACCCCGGGACAGGGGCCTACGAGCAGTACTTC
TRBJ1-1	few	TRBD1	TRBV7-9	CASSYRQGPEAFF	TGTGCCAGCAGCTACCGACAGGGGCCTGAAGCTTTCTTT
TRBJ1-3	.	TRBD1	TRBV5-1	CASSLTGESGNTIYF	TGCGCCAGCAGCTTGACAGGGGAATCTGGAAACACCATATATTTT
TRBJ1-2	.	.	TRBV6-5	CASRTTVADGYTF	TGTGCCAGCAGGACTACAGTAGCCGATGGCTACACCTTC
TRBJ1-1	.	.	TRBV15	CATSRGWEGMNTEAFF	TGTGCCACCAGCAGAGGTTGGGAGGGAATGAACACTGAAGCTTTCTTT
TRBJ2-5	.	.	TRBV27	CASSLLTGQETQYF	TGTGCCAGCAGTTTACTCACAGGGCAAGAGACCCAGTACTTC
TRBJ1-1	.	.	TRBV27	CASSPRERNTEAFF	TGTGCCAGCAGTCCCCGAGAGAGGAACACTGAAGCTTTCTTT
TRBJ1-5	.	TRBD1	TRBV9	CASSATGGPNQPQHF	TGTGCCAGCAGCGCGACAGGGGGCCCAAATCAGCCCCAGCATTTT
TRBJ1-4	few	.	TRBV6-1	CASSESQVGSEKLFF	TGTGCCAGCAGTGAATCACAGGTCGGTAGTGAAAAACTGTTTTTT
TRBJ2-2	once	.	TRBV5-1	CASTFRGDRNTGELFF	TGCGCCAGCACGTTTCGGGGAGACCGAAACACCGGGGAGCTGTTTTTT
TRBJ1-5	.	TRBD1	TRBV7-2	CASSSWGQGTQPQHF	TGTGCCAGCAGCTCATGGGGACAGGGGACCCAGCCCCAGCATTTT
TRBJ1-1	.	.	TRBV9	CASSVFRNTEAFF	TGTGCCAGCAGCGTATTCAGGAACACTGAAGCTTTCTTT
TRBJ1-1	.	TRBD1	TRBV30	CAWSHSPGQGTEAFF	TGTGCCTGGAGCCACTCTCCGGGACAGGGGACTGAAGCTTTCTTT
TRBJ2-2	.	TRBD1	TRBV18	CASSPPQGAGELFF	TGTGCCAGCTCACCACCCCAGGGGGCCGGGGAGCTGTTTTTT
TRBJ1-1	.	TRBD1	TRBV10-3	CAISGDRLNTEAFF	TGTGCCATCAGTGGGGACAGGTTGAACACTGAAGCTTTCTTT
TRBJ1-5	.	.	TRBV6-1	CASRGGFSNQPQHF	TGTGCCAGCAGGGGGGGATTTAGCAATCAGCCCCAGCATTTT
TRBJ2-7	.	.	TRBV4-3	CASSQGLRQASEYEQYF	TGCGCCAGCAGCCAAGGGTTACGACAGGCCTCCGAATACGAGCAGTACTTC